This is a list of T cell receptor beta chains from one sample in a study of graft-versus-host responses after intestinal transplantation. The data were produced by immunoSEQ multiplex PCR, yet TCRdb's version contains in-frame clones alone and is incomplete. In the table there are 12,000 to 15,000 clones, around a third of which are singletons. This specimen consisted of alloreactive CD8+ T cells from a mixed lymphocyte reaction culture, obtained before intestinal transplant. These receptors came from a human patient who received an intestinal transplant. Both conserved end residues are part of each CDR3. Each record gives: D gene, V gene, clone size, J gene, CDR3 DNA, CDR3 protein. The D gene is left open where the match is weak. Clone size appears in some rows only: once, few, many, or a class for an expanded clone.

D gene: TRBD1
V gene: TRBV2
clone size: NA
J gene: TRBJ1-1
CDR3 DNA: TGTGCCAGACGGGGGACCTTATACAGGGGGCTTAACACTGAAGCTTTCTTT
CDR3 protein: CARRGTLYRGLNTEAFF

D gene: TRBD1
V gene: TRBV4-3
clone size: few
J gene: TRBJ1-1
CDR3 DNA: TGCGCCAGCAGCCAGGGGACAGGGGCCGCCAACACTGAAGCTTTCTTT
CDR3 protein: CASSQGTGAANTEAFF

D gene: NA
V gene: TRBV27
clone size: NA
J gene: TRBJ2-7
CDR3 DNA: TGTGCCAGCAGAGGGGCCGCCTACGAGCAGTACTTC
CDR3 protein: CASRGAAYEQYF

D gene: NA
V gene: TRBV4-1
clone size: NA
J gene: TRBJ2-7
CDR3 DNA: TGCGCCAGCAGCACGGAGCAGGGGATTTACGAGCAGTACTTC
CDR3 protein: CASSTEQGIYEQYF

D gene: NA
V gene: TRBV4-1
clone size: NA
J gene: TRBJ2-5
CDR3 DNA: TGCGCCAGCAGCCAGGGCCCAGGGGAAGAGACCCAGTACTTC
CDR3 protein: CASSQGPGEETQYF

D gene: NA
V gene: TRBV30
clone size: NA
J gene: TRBJ1-1
CDR3 DNA: TGTGCCTGGAACCCGGGACACTCGAACACTGAAGCTTTCTTT
CDR3 protein: CAWNPGHSNTEAFF

D gene: NA
V gene: TRBV10-3
clone size: NA
J gene: TRBJ2-7
CDR3 DNA: TGTGCCATCACCGACCAGGGTGGGTCCTACGAGCAGTACTTC
CDR3 protein: CAITDQGGSYEQYF

D gene: NA
V gene: TRBV10-1
clone size: NA
J gene: TRBJ2-2
CDR3 DNA: TGCGCCAGCAGTAACGGGGGAATTTACTCCACCGGGGAGCTGTTTTTT
CDR3 protein: CASSNGGIYSTGELFF

D gene: TRBD1
V gene: TRBV4-3
clone size: NA
J gene: TRBJ2-7
CDR3 DNA: TGCGCCAGCAGCCAAGATAGGACAGGGTTCTACGAGCAGTACTTC
CDR3 protein: CASSQDRTGFYEQYF

D gene: TRBD1
V gene: TRBV4-3
clone size: NA
J gene: TRBJ1-5
CDR3 DNA: TGCGCCAGCAGCCAAGGGACAGGGATCAATCAGCCCCAGCATTTT
CDR3 protein: CASSQGTGINQPQHF

D gene: NA
V gene: TRBV29-1
clone size: NA
J gene: TRBJ2-2
CDR3 DNA: TGCAGCGTTAGCGGGTCAAGCGGGGAGCTGTTTTTT
CDR3 protein: CSVSGSSGELFF

D gene: NA
V gene: TRBV10-3
clone size: few
J gene: TRBJ1-2
CDR3 DNA: TGTGCCGTTCACAACAATGGCTACACCTTC
CDR3 protein: CAVHNNGYTF

D gene: TRBD2
V gene: TRBV11-3
clone size: few
J gene: TRBJ2-1
CDR3 DNA: TGTGCCAGCAGCTTTAGGGGGCGGGGACTAGCGGAATACAATGAGCAGTTCTTC
CDR3 protein: CASSFRGRGLAEYNEQFF

D gene: TRBD2
V gene: TRBV6-1
clone size: NA
J gene: TRBJ2-3
CDR3 DNA: TGTGCCAGCAGTGACGTTGGGAGGGCTACAGATACGCAGTATTTT
CDR3 protein: CASSDVGRATDTQYF

D gene: TRBD1
V gene: TRBV4-1
clone size: NA
J gene: TRBJ2-7
CDR3 DNA: TGCGCCAGCAGCCAAGACCGGCCCGGGACAGTCGCCTACGAGCAGTACTTC
CDR3 protein: CASSQDRPGTVAYEQYF

D gene: NA
V gene: TRBV5-1
clone size: NA
J gene: TRBJ1-2
CDR3 DNA: TGCGCCAGCAGCTTCCGGGTCTACAACTATGGCTACACCTTC
CDR3 protein: CASSFRVYNYGYTF

D gene: TRBD2
V gene: TRBV4-1
clone size: few
J gene: TRBJ2-3
CDR3 DNA: TGCGCCAGCAGCCGAATAGCGGGGGGCACAGATACGCAGTATTTT
CDR3 protein: CASSRIAGGTDTQYF